This section outlines one T cell receptor beta chain sequence together with its context. Its antigen is not yet known. The sample holds no much larger clone one base away, and base qualities are not on file. Germline trimming: 8 bases from V, 4 bases from J; junction bases outside gene matches: 8. The CDR3 contains 13 residues, cysteine and phenylalanine counted. Left in the record is the CDR3 DNA by itself, 39 bases read in frame from the first base. In the germline V gene, CDR1 corresponds to SGHRS and CDR2 to YFSETQ. At one collaborating source in Seattle, patients were enrolled during active infection and were followed longitudinally through the course of disease. Each collaborating institution followed its own protocols to collect whole blood in K2EDTA tubes. For TCRbeta analysis, collaborator samples were shipped as frozen whole blood, as isolated PBMCs, or as DNA extracted from either sample type.

This sample is part of a study of blood T cell repertoires in COVID-19 (TCRdb year 2020). Study-wide context: Samples from collaborators originated in the United States, Italy and Spain and spanned both the acute and convalescent phases of COVID-19. The prospective study material was composed of cDNA or gDNA derived from T cells, B-cell-depleted T cells, or PBMCs. Deeply sampled blood TCRbeta repertoires from subjects exposed to, actively infected with, or recovered from COVID-19 were included in the dataset. The repertoires were released in a freely available public database meant as a resource for research on the immune response to SARS-CoV-2. Samples were obtained from the ongoing ImmuneRACE study (first 160 participants) and from 1,200 or so subjects provided by 6 global collaborators. A de-identified subject ID, COVID-19 status, age in years and sex were almost always included in the sample metadata. Where available, HLA class I and class II types were obtained from metadata supplied by the sample provider rather than from assay-based typing.

TCRbeta CDR3 regions were amplified from genomic DNA using the immunoSEQ Assay, a bias-controlled multiplex PCR. In the paper's pipeline: Nucleated cell counts per sample were estimated from amplification of reference gene primers within the assay. To quantify the absolute abundance of each unique TCRbeta CDR3 rearrangement, sequence reads were collapsed and filtered. For each sample, productive Simpson clonality was calculated as the square root of Simpson's diversity index over productive rearrangements. TCRdb limited this immuneACCESS table to in-frame rearrangements with V and J called. A share of clones is missing; checked studies link under half to unresolved V genes, and the rest is unexplained. That table furnishes V, J and clone size, whereas the DNA furnished D and trimming. The sample data list around 310,000 clones, and 80% to 95% of these were observed just once. Roughly 6.8% of the sample comes from the top ten.

General study outcomes and caveats: How much clinical and demographic metadata was included differed by source and by participant, and the metadata was provided uncurated.

The sequence links TRBV5-1 to TRBJ2-5; TRBD2 matches 7 bases in the middle. Sequenced input: peripheral blood. The origin of this receptor is a woman in her twenties or thirties with COVID-19, enrolled during active disease. The nucleotides are TGCGCCAGGGGAGGTTCGGGGGGAGAGACCCAGTACTTC. This translates into CARGGSGGETQYF.